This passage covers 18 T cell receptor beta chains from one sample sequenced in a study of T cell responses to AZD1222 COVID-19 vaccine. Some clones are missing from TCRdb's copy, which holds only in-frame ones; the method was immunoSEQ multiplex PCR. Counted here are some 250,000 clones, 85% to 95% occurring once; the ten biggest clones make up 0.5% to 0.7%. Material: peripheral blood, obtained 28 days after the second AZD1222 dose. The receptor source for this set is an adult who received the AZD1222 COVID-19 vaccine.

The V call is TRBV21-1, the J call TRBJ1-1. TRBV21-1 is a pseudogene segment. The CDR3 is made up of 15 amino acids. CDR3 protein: CASSRALGGKTEAFF. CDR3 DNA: TGTGCCAGCAGCCGGGCTCTGGGGGGCAAGACTGAAGCTTTCTTT.

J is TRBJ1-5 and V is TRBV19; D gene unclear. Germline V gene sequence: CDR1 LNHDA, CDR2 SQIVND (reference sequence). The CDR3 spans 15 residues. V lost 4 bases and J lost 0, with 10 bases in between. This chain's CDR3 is CASSTTLYSNQPQHF. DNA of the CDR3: TGTGCCAGTAGTACGACACTGTATAGCAATCAGCCCCAGCATTTT.

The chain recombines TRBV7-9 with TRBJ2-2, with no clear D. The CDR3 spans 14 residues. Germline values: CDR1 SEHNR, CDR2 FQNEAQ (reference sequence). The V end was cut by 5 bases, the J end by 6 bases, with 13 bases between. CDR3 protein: CASSPILVAGELFF. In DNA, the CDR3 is TGTGCCAGCAGCCCGATTTTAGTAGCCGGGGAGCTGTTTTTT. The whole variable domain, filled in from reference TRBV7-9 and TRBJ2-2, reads DTGVSQNPRHKITKRGQNVTFRCDPISEHNRLYWYRQTLGQGPEFLTYFQNEAQLEKSRLLSDRFSAERPKGSFSTLEIQRTEQGDSAMYLCASSPILVAGELFFGEGSRLTVL.

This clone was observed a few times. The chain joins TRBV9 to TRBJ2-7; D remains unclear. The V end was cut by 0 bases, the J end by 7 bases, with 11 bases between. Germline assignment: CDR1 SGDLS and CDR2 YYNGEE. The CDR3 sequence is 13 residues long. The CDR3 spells CASSVGLAGEQYF. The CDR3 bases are TGTGCCAGCAGCGTAGGGCTCGCCGGGGAGCAGTACTTC.

The CDR3: CASSPNRGGYEQYF. The CDR3 region has the DNA TGCGCCAGCAGCCCGAACAGGGGAGGCTACGAGCAGTACTTC. This chain connects TRBV4-3 to TRBJ2-7; TRBD1 is a possible D gene (7 bases). This CDR3 region has 14 residues. The germline V and J ends were trimmed by 4 bases and 3 bases, with 13 bases remaining between them. Per the germline V gene, CDR1 is LGHNA and CDR2 is YSLEER.

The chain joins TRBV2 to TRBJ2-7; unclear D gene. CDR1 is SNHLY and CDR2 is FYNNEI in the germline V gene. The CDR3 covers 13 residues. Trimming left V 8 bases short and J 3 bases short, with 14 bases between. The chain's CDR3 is CASGQNLYYEQYF. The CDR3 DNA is TGTGCCAGCGGTCAAAATTTGTACTACGAGCAGTACTTC.

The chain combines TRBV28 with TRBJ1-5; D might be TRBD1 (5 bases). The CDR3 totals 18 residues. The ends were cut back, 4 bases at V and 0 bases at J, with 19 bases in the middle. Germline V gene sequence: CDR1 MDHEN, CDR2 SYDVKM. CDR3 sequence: CASSWSRFGTASNQPQHF. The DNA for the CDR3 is TGTGCCAGCAGTTGGAGTAGGTTCGGGACGGCTAGCAATCAGCCCCAGCATTTT.

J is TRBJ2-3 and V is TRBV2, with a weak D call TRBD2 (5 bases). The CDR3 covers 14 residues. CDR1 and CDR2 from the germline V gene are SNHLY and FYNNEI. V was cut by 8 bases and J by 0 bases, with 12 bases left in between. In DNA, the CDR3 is TGTGCCAGCGTCGGACGGACTAGCACAGATACGCAGTATTTT. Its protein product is CASVGRTSTDTQYF.

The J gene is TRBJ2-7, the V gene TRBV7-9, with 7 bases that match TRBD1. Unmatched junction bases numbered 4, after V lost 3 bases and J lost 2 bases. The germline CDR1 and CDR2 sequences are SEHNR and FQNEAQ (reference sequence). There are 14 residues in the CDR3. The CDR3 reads CASSFSQGAYEQYF. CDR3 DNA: TGTGCCAGCAGCTTTTCCCAGGGGGCCTACGAGCAGTACTTC.

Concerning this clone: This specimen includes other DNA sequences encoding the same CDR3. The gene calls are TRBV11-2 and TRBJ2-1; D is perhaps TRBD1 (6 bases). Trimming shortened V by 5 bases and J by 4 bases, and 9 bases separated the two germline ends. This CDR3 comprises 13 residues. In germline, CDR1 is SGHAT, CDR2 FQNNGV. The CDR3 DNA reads TGTGCCAGCAGCCCTGGACAGTACAATGAGCAGTTCTTC. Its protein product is CASSPGQYNEQFF.

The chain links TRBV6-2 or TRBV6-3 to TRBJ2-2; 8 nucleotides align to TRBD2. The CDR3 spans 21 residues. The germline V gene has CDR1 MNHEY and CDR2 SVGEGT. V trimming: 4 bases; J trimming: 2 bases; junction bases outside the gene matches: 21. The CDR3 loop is CASSSILAAKNQRQNTGELFF. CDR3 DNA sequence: TGTGCCAGCAGTTCCATACTAGCGGCCAAGAATCAAAGACAAAACACCGGGGAGCTGTTTTTT.

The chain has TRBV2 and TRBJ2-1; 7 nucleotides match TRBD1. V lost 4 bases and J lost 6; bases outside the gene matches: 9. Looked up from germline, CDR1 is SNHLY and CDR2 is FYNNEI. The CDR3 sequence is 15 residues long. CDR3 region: CASSGSTGTGNEQFF. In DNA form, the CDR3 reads TGTGCCAGCAGTGGGTCGACAGGGACCGGCAATGAGCAGTTCTTC.

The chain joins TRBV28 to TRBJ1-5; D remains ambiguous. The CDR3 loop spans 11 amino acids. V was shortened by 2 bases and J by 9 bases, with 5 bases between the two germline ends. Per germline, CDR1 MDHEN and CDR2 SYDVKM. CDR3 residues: CASSLVGPQHF. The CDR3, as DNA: TGTGCCAGCAGTTTAGTTGGGCCCCAGCATTTT.

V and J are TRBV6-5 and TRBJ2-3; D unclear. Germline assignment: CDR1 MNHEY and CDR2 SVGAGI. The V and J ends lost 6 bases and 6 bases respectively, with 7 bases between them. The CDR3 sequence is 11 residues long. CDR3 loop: CASRYGDTQYF. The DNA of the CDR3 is TGTGCCAGCAGATATGGGGATACGCAGTATTTT.

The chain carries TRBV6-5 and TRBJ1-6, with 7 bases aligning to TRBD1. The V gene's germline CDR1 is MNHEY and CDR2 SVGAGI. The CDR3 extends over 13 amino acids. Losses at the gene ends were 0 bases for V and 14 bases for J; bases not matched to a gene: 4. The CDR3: CASSYSTGRTLHF. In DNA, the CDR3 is TGTGCCAGCAGTTACTCGACAGGGCGCACCCTCCACTTT.

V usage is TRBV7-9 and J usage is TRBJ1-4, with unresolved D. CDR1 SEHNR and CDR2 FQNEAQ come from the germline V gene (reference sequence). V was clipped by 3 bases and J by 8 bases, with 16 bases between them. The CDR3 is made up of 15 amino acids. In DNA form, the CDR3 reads TGTGCCAGCAGCTTCTCAGCGGGAGGTGCGGAAAAACTGTTTTTT. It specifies CASSFSAGGAEKLFF. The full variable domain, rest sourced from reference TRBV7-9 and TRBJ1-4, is DTGVSQNPRHKITKRGQNVTFRCDPISEHNRLYWYRQTLGQGPEFLTYFQNEAQLEKSRLLSDRFSAERPKGSFSTLEIQRTEQGDSAMYLCASSFSAGGAEKLFFGSGTQLSVL.

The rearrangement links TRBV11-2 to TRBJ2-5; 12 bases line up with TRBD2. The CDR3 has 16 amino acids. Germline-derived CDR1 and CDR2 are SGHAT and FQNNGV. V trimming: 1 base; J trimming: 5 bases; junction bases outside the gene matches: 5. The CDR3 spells CASSLVLAGGPETQYF. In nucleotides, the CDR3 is TGTGCCAGCAGCTTAGTCCTAGCGGGGGGGCCGGAGACCCAGTACTTC.

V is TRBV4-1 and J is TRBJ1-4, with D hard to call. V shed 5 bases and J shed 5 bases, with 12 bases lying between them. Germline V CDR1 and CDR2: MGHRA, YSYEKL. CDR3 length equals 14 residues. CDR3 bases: TGCGCCAGCAGCGGAGGACCTAACAATGAAAAACTGTTTTTT. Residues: CASSGGPNNEKLFF.